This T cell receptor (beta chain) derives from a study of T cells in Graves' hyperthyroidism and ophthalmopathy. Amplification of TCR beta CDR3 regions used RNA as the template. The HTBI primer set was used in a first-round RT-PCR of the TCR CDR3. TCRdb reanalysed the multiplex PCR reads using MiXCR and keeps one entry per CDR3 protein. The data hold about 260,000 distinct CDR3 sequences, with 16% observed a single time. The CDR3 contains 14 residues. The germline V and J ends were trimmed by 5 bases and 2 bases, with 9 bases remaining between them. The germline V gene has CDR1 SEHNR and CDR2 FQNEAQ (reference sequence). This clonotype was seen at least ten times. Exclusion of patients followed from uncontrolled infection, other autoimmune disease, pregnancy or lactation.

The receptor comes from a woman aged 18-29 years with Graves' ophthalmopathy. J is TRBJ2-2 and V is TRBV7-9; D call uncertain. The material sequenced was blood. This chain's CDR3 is CASSPDLNTGELFF. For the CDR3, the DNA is TGTGCCAGCAGCCCAGATCTAAACACCGGGGAGCTGTTTTTT.